This T cell receptor (beta chain) was retrieved from a study of blood T cell repertoires in COVID-19. Study-wide background: COVID-19 samples collected from the United States, Italy and Spain covered acute and convalescent phases.

Sequenced by immunoSEQ multiplex PCR; TCRdb stores in-frame clones only, minus some. This sample has approximately 290,000 clones; under 85% occur once, and the top ten carry 0.87%. The V gene lost 4 bases and the J gene lost 7 bases, with 23 bases spanning the gap. CDR3 length equals 18 residues. Germline CDR1 MNHEY, CDR2 SMNVEV (reference sequence). Input material: peripheral blood. This clonotype was sampled from a human donor with COVID-19, enrolled during active disease. The donor label of this sample is uncertain. The rearrangement uses TRBV27 and TRBJ1-6, with D uncertain. CDR3 in DNA: TGTGCCAGCAGTTCACGTCACCCCTCCACAGACCTCAATTCACCCCTCCACTTT. This codes for CASSSRHPSTDLNSPLHF.